These 11 T cell receptor beta chains were all obtained from the same sample, sequenced in a study of blood T cell repertoires in COVID-19. TCRdb keeps only in-frame clones here, not all; method: immunoSEQ multiplex PCR. This table has some 400,000 clones, just under 90% appearing once. Sequenced material: PBMCs or T cells enriched from blood (not recorded which). The receptors stem from a woman in her twenties or thirties who had recovered from COVID-19.

The V call is TRBV18, the J call TRBJ1-5; D not resolved. This CDR3 spans 13 amino acids. CDR1 and CDR2 from the germline V gene are KGHSH and LQKENI. The germline V and J ends were trimmed by 6 bases and 4 bases, with 10 bases remaining between them. This CDR3 reads CASSAGMNQPQHF. The CDR3 DNA reads TGTGCCAGCTCCGCGGGTATGAATCAGCCCCAGCATTTT.

In this sample, this clone turned up many times. The chain links TRBV10-1 to TRBJ2-7; D may be TRBD1 (5 bases). The germline CDR1 and CDR2 sequences are WNHNN and SYGVQD (reference sequence). This CDR3 spans 13 amino acids. V was cut by 5 bases and J by 2 bases, with 10 bases left in between. The CDR3 here is CASSRQTAYEQYF. CDR3 in DNA: TGCGCCAGCAGTAGACAGACAGCCTACGAGCAGTACTTC.

This clone has only a few counts. The chain is built from TRBV6-1 and TRBJ2-7; D perhaps matches TRBD1 (6 bases). V shed 3 bases and J shed 3 bases, with 9 bases lying between them. Germline V lookup: CDR1 MNHNS, CDR2 SASEGT. The CDR3 contains 13 residues. The CDR3 protein is CASSENRDYEQYF. CDR3 nucleotides: TGTGCCAGCAGTGAGAACAGGGACTACGAGCAGTACTTC.

CDR3 sequence (DNA): TGCAGCGTGGCCGCGACAGGGTCCGGGCCCCAGCATTTT. Protein sequence: CSVAATGSGPQHF. The chain recombines TRBV29-1 with TRBJ1-5, with 7 bases lining up with TRBD1. The CDR3 length is 13 residues. J was trimmed by 9 bases and V by 6 bases; bases with no gene match: 11. Germline assignment: CDR1 SQVTM and CDR2 ANQGSEA.

V usage is TRBV27 and J usage is TRBJ1-5; 8 bases are shared with TRBD1. Looked up from germline, CDR1 is MNHEY and CDR2 is SMNVEV (reference sequence). There are 16 residues in the CDR3. Unmatched junction bases numbered 8, after V lost 5 bases and J lost 2 bases. The CDR3 is CASSPKDRARNQPQHF. DNA for the CDR3: TGTGCCAGCAGTCCCAAGGACAGGGCTCGCAATCAGCCCCAGCATTTT.

CDR3 in DNA: TGTGCCAGCAGCGTTGCAGGGGGCCAGCATTTT. This encodes CASSVAGGQHF. The chain links TRBV6-5 to TRBJ1-5; 7 positions match TRBD1. Trimming cost V 6 bases and J 12 bases; bases outside gene matches: 5. Germline values: CDR1 MNHEY, CDR2 SVGAGI. The CDR3 runs to 11 residues.

This sequence joins TRBV2 and TRBJ2-5; 8 bases agree with TRBD2. The V gene end was trimmed by 5 bases and the J gene end by 2 bases; junction bases not matched to a gene: 7. The V gene's germline CDR1 is SNHLY and CDR2 FYNNEI. The CDR3 spans 15 residues. Here the CDR3 DNA reads TGTGCCAGCAGTCGGCGGGGGGAGGGTCAAGAGACCCAGTACTTC. Its translation: CASSRRGEGQETQYF.

The rearrangement joins TRBV6-5 to TRBJ1-2, with no clear D. Per the germline V gene, CDR1 is MNHEY and CDR2 is SVGAGI. The CDR3 is 13 residues long. Trimming left V 6 bases short and J 7 bases short, with 15 bases between. CDR3 nucleotides: TGTGCCAGCAGCCAAAACCGGGGAATTGGCTACACCTTC. It translates to CASSQNRGIGYTF.

This sequence joins TRBV4-2 and TRBJ1-3, with D possibly TRBD1 on 6 matching bases. This CDR3 spans 15 amino acids. The germline V gene has CDR1 LGHNA and CDR2 YNFKEQ. The V end lost 5 bases, the J end lost 3 bases, and 14 bases lay between the germline ends. CDR3 region: CASSSTGSGGNTIYF. CDR3 nucleotide sequence: TGTGCCAGCAGCTCGACAGGTTCGGGTGGAAACACCATATATTTT.

V gene TRBV6-5 combines with J gene TRBJ1-1; D is unclear. This CDR3 region has 14 residues. V was shortened by 2 bases and J by 8 bases, with 15 bases between the two germline ends. Germline V gene sequence: CDR1 MNHEY, CDR2 SVGAGI. CDR3 nucleotides: TGTGCCAGCAGTTACCGGGCCGGGAAGGTCGAAGCTTTCTTT. This gives the protein CASSYRAGKVEAFF.

This rearrangement joins TRBV9 to TRBJ2-7; no firm D call. V was shortened by 0 bases and J by 2 bases, with 9 bases between the two germline ends. Germline CDR1 SGDLS, CDR2 YYNGEE. This CDR3 is built from 14 residues. This chain's CDR3 is CASSVGWPAYEQYF. Here the CDR3 DNA reads TGTGCCAGCAGCGTAGGGTGGCCCGCCTACGAGCAGTACTTC.